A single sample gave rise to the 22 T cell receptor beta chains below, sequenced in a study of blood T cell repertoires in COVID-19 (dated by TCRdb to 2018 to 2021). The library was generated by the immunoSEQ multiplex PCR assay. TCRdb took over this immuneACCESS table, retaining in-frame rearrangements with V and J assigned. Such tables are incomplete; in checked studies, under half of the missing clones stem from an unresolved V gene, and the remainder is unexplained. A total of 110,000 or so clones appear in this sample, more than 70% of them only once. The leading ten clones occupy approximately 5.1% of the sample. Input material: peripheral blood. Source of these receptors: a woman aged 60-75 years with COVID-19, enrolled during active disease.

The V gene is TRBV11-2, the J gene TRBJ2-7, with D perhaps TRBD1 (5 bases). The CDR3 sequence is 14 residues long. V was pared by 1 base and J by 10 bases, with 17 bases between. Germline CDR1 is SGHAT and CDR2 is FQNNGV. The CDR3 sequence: CASSLGPGLSIQYF. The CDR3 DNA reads TGTGCCAGCAGCTTAGGTCCAGGGCTAAGTATTCAGTACTTC.

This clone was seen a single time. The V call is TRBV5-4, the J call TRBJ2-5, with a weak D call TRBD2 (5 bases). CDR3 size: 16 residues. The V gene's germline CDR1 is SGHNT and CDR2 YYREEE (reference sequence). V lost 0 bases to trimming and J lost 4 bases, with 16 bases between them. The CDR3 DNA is TGTGCCAGCAGCTTGGTTCGGGGTTTAGATGTAGAGACCCAGTACTTC. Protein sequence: CASSLVRGLDVETQYF.

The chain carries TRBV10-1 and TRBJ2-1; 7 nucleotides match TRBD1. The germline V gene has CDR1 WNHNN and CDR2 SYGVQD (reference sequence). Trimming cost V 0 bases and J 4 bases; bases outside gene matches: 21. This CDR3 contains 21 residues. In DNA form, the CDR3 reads TGCGCCAGCAGTGAGTCACTCGCCCCGGGATCCGACAGGGCGAAGTACAATGAGCAGTTCTTC. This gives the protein CASSESLAPGSDRAKYNEQFF.

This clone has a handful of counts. CDR3 nucleotides: TGTGCCAGCAGCTTAACCCCCGGACAGATGAACACTGAAGCTTTCTTT. Translation gives CASSLTPGQMNTEAFF. The V call is TRBV13, the J call TRBJ1-1; weak D call: TRBD1 (6 bases). Germline V gene data show CDR1 as PRHDT and CDR2 as FYEKMQ (reference sequence). The CDR3 has 16 residues. Trimming removed 2 bases from V and 0 bases from J, with 13 bases in between.

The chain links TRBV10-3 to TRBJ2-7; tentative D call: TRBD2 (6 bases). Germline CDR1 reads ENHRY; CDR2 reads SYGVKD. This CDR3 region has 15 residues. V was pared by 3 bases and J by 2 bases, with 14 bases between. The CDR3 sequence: CAISESTRTTYEQYF. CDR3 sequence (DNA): TGTGCCATCAGTGAATCGACTAGAACGACCTACGAGCAGTACTTC.

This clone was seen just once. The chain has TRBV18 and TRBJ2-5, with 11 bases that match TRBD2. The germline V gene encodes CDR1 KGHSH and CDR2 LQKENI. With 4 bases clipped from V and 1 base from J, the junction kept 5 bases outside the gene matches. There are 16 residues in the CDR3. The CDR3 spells CASSLTSGGPQETQYF. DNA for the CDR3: TGTGCCAGCTCACTAACTAGCGGGGGCCCCCAAGAGACCCAGTACTTC.

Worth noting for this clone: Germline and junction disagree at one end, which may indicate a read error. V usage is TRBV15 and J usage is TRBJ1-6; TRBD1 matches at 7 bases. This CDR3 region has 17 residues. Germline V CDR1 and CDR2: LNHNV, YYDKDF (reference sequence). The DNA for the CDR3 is TGTGCCACCAGCAGAGATTTAGGGACAGCCTACAATTCACCCCTCCACTTT. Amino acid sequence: CATSRDLGTAYNSPLHF.

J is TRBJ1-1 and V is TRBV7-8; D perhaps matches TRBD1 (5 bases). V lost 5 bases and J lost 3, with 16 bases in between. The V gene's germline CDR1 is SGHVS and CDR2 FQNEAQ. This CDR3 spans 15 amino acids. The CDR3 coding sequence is TGTGCCAGCAGCCCCTTCGGGGGGTGGGACACTGAAGCTTTCTTT. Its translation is CASSPFGGWDTEAFF.

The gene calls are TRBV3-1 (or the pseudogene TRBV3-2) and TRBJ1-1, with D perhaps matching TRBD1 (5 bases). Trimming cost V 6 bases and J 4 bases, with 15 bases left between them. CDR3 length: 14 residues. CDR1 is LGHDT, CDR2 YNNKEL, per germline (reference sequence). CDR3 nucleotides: TGTGCCAGCAGGACCACAGGACCCGGCACTGAAGCTTTCTTT. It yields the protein CASRTTGPGTEAFF.

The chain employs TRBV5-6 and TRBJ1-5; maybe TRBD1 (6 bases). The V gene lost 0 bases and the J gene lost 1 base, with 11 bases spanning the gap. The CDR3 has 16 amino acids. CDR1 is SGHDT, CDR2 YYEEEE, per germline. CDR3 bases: TGTGCCAGCAGCTTGGCCGGGGGGGCGAGCAATCAGCCCCAGCATTTT. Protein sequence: CASSLAGGASNQPQHF.

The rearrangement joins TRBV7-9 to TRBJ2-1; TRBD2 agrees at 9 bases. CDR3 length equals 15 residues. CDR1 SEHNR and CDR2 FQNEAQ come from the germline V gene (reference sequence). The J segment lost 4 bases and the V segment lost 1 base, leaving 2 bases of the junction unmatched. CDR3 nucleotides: TGTGCCAGCAGCTTAGGAGCGGGGGGTTACAATGAGCAGTTCTTC. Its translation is CASSLGAGGYNEQFF.

CDR3: CASSQGGQGEKLFF. The CDR3 nucleotides read TGTGCCAGCAGCCAAGGGGGACAGGGCGAAAAACTGTTTTTT. This chain uses TRBV3-1 (or the pseudogene TRBV3-2) with TRBJ1-4; 9 nucleotides line up with TRBD1. J lost 8 bases, V lost 1 base, and 2 bases had no gene match. The CDR3 runs to 14 residues. From germline, CDR1 is LGHDT and CDR2 YNNKEL (reference sequence).

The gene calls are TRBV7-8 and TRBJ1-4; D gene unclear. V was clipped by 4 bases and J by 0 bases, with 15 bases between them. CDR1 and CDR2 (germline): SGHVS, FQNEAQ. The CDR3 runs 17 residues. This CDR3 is CASSSNTGISTNEKLFF. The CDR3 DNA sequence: TGTGCCAGCAGCTCCAATACCGGGATCTCAACTAATGAAAAACTGTTTTTT.

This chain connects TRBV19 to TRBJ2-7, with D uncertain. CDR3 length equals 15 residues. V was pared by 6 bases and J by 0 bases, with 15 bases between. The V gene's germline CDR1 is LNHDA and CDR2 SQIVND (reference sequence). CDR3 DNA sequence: TGTGCCAGTAGCCCCTCCGACACATTCTCCTACGAGCAGTACTTC. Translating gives CASSPSDTFSYEQYF.

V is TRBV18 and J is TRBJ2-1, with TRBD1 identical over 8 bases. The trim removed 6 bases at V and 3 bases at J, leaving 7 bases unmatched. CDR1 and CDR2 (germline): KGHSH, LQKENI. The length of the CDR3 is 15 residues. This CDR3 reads CASSAGTGDYNEQFF. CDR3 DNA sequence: TGTGCCAGCTCTGCCGGGACAGGAGACTACAATGAGCAGTTCTTC.

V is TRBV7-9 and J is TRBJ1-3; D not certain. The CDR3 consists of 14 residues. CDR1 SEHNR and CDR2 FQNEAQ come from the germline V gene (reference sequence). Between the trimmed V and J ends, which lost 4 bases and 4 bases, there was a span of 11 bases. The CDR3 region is CASSSPSRGNTIYF. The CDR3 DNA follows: TGTGCCAGCAGCTCACCTAGTCGGGGAAACACCATATATTTT.

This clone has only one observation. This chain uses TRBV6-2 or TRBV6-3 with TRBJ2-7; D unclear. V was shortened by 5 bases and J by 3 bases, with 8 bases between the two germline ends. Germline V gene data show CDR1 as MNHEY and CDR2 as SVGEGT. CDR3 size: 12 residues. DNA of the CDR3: TGTGCCAGCAGTCTTTTCTACTACGAGCAGTACTTC. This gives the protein CASSLFYYEQYF.

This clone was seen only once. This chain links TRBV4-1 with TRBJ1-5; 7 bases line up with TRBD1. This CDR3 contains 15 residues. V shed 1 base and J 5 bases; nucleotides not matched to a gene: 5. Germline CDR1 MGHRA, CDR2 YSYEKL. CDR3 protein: CASSQGQGGHQPQHF. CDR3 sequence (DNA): TGCGCCAGCAGCCAAGGGCAGGGGGGCCATCAGCCCCAGCATTTT.

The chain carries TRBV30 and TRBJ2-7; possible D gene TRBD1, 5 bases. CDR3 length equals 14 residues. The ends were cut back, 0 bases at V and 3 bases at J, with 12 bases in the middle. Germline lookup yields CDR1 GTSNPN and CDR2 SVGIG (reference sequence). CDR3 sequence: CAWSVPPGIYEQYF. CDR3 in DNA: TGTGCCTGGAGTGTCCCCCCAGGGATCTACGAGCAGTACTTC.

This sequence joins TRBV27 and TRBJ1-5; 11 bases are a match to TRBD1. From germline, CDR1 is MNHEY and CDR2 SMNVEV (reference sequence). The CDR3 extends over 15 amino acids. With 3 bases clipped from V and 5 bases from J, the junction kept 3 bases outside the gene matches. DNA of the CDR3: TGTGCCAGCAGTTTTGGACAGGGGGCTCATCAGCCCCAGCATTTT. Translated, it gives CASSFGQGAHQPQHF.

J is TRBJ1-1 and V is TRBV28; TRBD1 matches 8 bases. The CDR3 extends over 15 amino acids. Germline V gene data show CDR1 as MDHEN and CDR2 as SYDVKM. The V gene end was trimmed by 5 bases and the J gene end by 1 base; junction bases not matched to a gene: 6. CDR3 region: CASSGTGGENTEAFF. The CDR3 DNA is TGTGCCAGCAGTGGCACAGGGGGGGAGAACACTGAAGCTTTCTTT.

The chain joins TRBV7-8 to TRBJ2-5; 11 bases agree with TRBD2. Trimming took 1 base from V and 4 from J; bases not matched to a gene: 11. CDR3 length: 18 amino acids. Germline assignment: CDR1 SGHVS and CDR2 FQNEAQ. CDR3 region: CASSLELAGGLGGETQYF. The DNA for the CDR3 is TGTGCCAGCAGCTTAGAGCTAGCGGGGGGACTTGGTGGAGAGACCCAGTACTTC.